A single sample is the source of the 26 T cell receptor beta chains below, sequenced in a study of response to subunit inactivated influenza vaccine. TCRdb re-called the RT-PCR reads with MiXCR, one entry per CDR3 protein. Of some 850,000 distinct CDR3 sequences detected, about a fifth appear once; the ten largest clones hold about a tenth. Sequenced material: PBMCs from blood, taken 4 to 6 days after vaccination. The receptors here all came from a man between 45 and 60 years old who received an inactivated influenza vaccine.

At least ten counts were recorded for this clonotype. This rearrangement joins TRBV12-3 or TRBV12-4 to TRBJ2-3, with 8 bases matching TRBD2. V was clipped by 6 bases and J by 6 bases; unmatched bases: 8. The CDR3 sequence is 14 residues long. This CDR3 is CASSPLAGQDTQYF. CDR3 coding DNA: TGTGCCAGCAGCCCATTAGCGGGGCAGGATACGCAGTATTTT.

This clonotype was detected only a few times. In DNA form, the CDR3 reads TGCGCCAGCAGCTTTTGGACAGGGGCGAGGAATGAGCAGTTCTTC. Protein: CASSFWTGARNEQFF. This sequence joins TRBV5-1 and TRBJ2-1; 9 bases map to TRBD1. Germline loops: CDR1 SGHRS, CDR2 YFSETQ. The CDR3 is 15 amino acids. J was trimmed by 7 bases and V by 2 bases; bases with no gene match: 7.

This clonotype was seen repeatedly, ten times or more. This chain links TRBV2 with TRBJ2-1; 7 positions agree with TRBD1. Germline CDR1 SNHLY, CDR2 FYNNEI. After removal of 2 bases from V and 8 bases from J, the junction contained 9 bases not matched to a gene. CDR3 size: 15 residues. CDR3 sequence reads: CASSESAKGGYEQFF. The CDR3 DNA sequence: TGTGCCAGCAGTGAAAGCGCGAAAGGGGGCTATGAGCAGTTCTTC.

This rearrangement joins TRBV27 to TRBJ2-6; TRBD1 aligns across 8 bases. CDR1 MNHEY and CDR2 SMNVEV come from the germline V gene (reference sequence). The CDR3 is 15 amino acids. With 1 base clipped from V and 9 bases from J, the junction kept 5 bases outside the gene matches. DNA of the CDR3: TGTGCCAGCAGTTTATGGACAGGGTTTGACAACGTCCTGACTTTC. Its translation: CASSLWTGFDNVLTF.

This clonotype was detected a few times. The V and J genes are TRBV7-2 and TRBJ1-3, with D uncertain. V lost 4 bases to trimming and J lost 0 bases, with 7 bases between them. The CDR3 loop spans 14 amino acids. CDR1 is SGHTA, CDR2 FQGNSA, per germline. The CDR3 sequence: CASSSQYSGNTIYF. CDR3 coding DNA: TGTGCCAGCAGCTCCCAGTACTCTGGAAACACCATATATTTT. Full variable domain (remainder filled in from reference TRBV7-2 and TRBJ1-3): GAGVSQSPSNKVTEKGKDVELRCDPISGHTALYWYRQSLGQGLEFLIYFQGNSAPDKSGLPSDRFSAERTGGSVSTLTIQRTQQEDSAVYLCASSSQYSGNTIYFGEGSWLTVV.

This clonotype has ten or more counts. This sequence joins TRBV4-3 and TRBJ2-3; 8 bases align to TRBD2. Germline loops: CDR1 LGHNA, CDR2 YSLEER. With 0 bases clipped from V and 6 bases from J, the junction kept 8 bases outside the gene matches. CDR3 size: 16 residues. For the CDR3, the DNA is TGCGCCAGCAGCCAAGACTACGGGAGGGCCCCCGATACGCAGTATTTT. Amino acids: CASSQDYGRAPDTQYF.

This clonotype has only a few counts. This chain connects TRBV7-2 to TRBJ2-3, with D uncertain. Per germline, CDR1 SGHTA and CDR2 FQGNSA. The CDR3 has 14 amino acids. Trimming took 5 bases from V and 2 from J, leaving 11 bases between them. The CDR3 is CASSPRSFTDTQYF. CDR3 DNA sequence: TGTGCCAGCAGCCCAAGAAGTTTCACAGATACGCAGTATTTT.

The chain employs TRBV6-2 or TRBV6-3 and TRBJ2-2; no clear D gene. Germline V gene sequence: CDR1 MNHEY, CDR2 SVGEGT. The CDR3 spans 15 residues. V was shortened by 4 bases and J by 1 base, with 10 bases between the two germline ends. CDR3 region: CASSSRNGNTGELFF. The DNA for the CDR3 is TGTGCCAGCAGTTCTCGGAATGGGAACACCGGGGAGCTGTTTTTT.

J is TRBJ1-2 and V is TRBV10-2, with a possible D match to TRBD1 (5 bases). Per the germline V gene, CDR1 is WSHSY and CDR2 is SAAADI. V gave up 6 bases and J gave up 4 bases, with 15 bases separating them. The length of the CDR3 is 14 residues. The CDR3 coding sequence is TGCGCCAGCAGGGGTTGGGGGGACGGCTATGGCTACACCTTC. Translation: CASRGWGDGYGYTF.

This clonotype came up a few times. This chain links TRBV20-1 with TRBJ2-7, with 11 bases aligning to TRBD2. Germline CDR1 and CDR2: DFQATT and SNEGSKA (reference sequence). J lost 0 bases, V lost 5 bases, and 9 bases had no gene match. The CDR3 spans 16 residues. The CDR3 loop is CSAPSLAGDYSYEQYF. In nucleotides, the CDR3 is TGCAGTGCTCCTTCACTAGCGGGAGATTACTCCTACGAGCAGTACTTC.

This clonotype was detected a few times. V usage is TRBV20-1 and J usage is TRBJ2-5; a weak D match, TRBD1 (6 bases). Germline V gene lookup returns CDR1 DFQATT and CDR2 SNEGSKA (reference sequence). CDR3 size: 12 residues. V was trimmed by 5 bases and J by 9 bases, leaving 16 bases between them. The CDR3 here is CSAGGQSGAQYF. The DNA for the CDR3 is TGCAGTGCTGGAGGACAGTCCGGGGCCCAGTACTTC.

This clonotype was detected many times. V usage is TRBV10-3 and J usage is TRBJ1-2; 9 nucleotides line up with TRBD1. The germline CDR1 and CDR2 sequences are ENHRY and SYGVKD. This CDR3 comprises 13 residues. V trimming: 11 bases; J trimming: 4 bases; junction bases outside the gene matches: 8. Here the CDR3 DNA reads TGTGCCGCCCGCCCGGACAGGGGCTATGGCTACACCTTC. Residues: CAARPDRGYGYTF.

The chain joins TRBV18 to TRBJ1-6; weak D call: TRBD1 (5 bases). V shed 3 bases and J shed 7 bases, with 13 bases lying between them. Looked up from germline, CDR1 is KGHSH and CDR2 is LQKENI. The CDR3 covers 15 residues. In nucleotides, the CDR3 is TGTGCCAGCTCACCCCAGTCGACAGAAAATTCACCCCTCCACTTT. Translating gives CASSPQSTENSPLHF.

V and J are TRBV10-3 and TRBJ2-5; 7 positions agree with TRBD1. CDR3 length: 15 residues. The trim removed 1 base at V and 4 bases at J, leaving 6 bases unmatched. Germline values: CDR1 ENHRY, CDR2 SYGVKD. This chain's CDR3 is CAISELQGSGETQYF. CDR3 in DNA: TGTGCCATCAGTGAGTTACAGGGGTCCGGAGAGACCCAGTACTTC.

The CDR3 nucleotides are TGTGCCAGCTCACCGGGGCAAAACGTCCTGACTTTC. Protein: CASSPGQNVLTF. The chain is built from TRBV18 and TRBJ2-6; TRBD1 might be the D (5 bases). The CDR3 totals 12 residues. Germline values: CDR1 KGHSH, CDR2 LQKENI. Trimming took 3 bases from V and 10 from J, leaving 7 bases between them.

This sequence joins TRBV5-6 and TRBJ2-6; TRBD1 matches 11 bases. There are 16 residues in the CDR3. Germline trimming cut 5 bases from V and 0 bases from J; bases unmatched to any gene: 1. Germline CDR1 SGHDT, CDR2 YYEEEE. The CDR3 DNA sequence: TGTGCCAGCAGGGGGACAGGGGGCTCTGGGGCCAACGTCCTGACTTTC. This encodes CASRGTGGSGANVLTF.

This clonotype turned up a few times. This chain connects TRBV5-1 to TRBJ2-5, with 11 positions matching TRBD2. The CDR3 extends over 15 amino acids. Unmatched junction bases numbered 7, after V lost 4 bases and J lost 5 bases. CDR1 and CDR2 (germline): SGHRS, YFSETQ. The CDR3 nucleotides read TGCGCCAGCAGCCAACTAGCGGGAGTGGGTGAGACCCAGTACTTC. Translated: CASSQLAGVGETQYF.

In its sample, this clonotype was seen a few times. For the CDR3, the DNA is TGCAGTGCTAGGGGGACAGCTAATTCACCCCTCCACTTT. Translation: CSARGTANSPLHF. The chain employs TRBV20-1 and TRBJ1-6; 7 positions match TRBD1. CDR1 and CDR2 (germline): DFQATT, SNEGSKA (reference sequence). After removal of 3 bases from V and 6 bases from J, the junction contained 2 bases not matched to a gene. This CDR3 has 13 residues.

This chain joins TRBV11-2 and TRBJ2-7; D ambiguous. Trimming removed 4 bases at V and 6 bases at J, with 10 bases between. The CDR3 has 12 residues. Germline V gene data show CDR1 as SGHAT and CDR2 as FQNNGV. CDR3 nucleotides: TGTGCCAGCAGCTATCAGTTGGGCGAGCAGTACTTC. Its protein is CASSYQLGEQYF.

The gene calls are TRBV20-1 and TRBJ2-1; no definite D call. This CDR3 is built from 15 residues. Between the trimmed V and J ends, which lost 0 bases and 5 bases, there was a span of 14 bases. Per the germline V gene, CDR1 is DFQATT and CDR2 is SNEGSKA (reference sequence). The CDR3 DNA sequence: TGCAGTGCTAGAGATCGTGTCCCGTATAACAATGAGCAGTTCTTC. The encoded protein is CSARDRVPYNNEQFF.

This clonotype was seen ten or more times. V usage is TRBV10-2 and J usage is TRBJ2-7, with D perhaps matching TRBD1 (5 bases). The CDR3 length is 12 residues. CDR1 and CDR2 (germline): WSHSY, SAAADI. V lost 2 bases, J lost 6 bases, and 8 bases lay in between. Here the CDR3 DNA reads TGCGCCAGCAGTGAGCAAGGGGCCGAGCAGTACTTC. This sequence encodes CASSEQGAEQYF.

CDR3 sequence (DNA): TGTGCCAGCAGCCAAGCCTGGGACTACTACAATGAGCAGTTCTTC. It specifies CASSQAWDYYNEQFF. This chain uses TRBV3-1 with TRBJ2-1; 7 bases match TRBD2. With 1 base clipped from V and 3 bases from J, the junction kept 3 bases outside the gene matches. CDR1 is LGHDT and CDR2 is YNNKEL in the germline V gene (reference sequence). The CDR3 spans 15 residues.

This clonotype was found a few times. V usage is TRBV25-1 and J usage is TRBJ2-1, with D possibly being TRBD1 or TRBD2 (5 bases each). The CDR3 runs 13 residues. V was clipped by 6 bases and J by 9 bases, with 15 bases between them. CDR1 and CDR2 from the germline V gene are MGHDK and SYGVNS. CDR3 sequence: CASSLGGGTEQFF. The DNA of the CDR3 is TGTGCCAGCAGCCTCGGTGGGGGAACTGAGCAGTTCTTC.

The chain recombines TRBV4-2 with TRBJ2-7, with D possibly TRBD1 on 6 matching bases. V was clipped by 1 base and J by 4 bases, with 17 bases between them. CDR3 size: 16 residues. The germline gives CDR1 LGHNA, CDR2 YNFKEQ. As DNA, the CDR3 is TGTGCCAGCAGCCAAGCTAGGGGGAGCGGTGGATACGAGCAGTACTTC. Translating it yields CASSQARGSGGYEQYF.

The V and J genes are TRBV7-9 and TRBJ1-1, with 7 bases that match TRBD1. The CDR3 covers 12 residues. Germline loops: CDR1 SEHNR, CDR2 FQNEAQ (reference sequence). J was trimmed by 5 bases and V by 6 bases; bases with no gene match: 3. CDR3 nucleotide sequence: TGTGCCAGCAGAGAGGGACAGACTGAAGCTTTCTTT. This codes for CASREGQTEAFF. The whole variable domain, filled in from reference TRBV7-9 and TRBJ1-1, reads DTGVSQNPRHKITKRGQNVTFRCDPISEHNRLYWYRQTLGQGPEFLTYFQNEAQLEKSRLLSDRFSAERPKGSFSTLEIQRTEQGDSAMYLCASREGQTEAFFGQGTRLTVV.

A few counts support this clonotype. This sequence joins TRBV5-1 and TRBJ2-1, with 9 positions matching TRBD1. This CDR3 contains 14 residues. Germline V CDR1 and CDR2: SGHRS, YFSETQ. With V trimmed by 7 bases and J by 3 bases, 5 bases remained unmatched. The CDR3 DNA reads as TGCGCCAGCGCCGGGACAGGGAGCTACAATGAGCAGTTCTTC. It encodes CASAGTGSYNEQFF.